This T cell receptor (beta chain) was profiled in a study of T cells after yellow fever vaccination. Study-wide results and caveats: Researchers cautioned that FACS-sorted repertoires could harbor abundant clonotypes contaminating from the bulk population.

V lost 0 bases to trimming and J lost 0 bases; unmatched junction nucleotides: 6. Germline V gene sequence: CDR1 SGHVS, CDR2 FQNEAQ. The CDR3 is made up of 17 amino acids. This clonotype was counted ten times or more. Antigen specificity is unknown. A single record per CDR3 protein comes from TCRdb applying MiXCR to the 5' RACE reads. The repertoire has some 220,000 distinct CDR3 sequences, around 3.1% of them found once; the top ten carry under 3.5%. The chain uses TRBV7-8 and TRBJ2-7, with 9 positions matching TRBD1. The clonotype originates from a man aged 18 to 29 who received the YFV17D yellow fever vaccine. The specimen comprised CD4+ T cells sorted from PBMCs, sampled 10 days after the yellow fever booster vaccination. CDR3: CASSLAGGTGRSYEQYV. CDR3 DNA sequence: TGTGCCAGCAGCTTAGCGGGGGGGACAGGGCGCTCCTACGAGCAGTACGTC.